This T cell receptor beta chain originates from a study of CXCR3-negative and CXCR3-positive naive CD8 T cells. Findings of the study overall: Diversity proved comparably high across both naive subsets and much lower in memory CD8+ cells.

CDR3 length: 15 residues. Germline values: CDR1 SGHRS, CDR2 YFSETQ. UMI-labeled TRB cDNA libraries were prepared by 5' RACE. TCRdb reprocessed the 5' RACE reads, with one entry per CDR3 protein and no DNA. The sample table sets out 8,000 or so distinct CDR3 sequences. As concerns this clonotype: Antigen specificity is unknown.

CD8+ T cell subsets were each sorted in triplicate, 300,000 cells apiece. The sequence was obtained from a human donor in good health. Some clones in this sample may be carry-over from other donors' samples. This chain links TRBV5-1 with TRBJ2-7; TCRdb lists TRBD2, though no DNA is available to test this call. The sample was naive CXCR3- CD8+ T cells from blood. Indicated subset: CD45RO-CCR7+CD27+CD95- naive CD8+ T cells lacking CXCR3 (TNR3-). The CDR3 sequence is CASSSLPGAHYEQYF.